This paragraph reports one T cell receptor beta chain. As yet, its antigen is unknown. The same CDR3 arises from other DNA sequences in this sample as well. This sample is drawn from a study of cytomegalovirus exposure and HLA in healthy donors. 13 Jbeta primers and 60 Vbeta primers were used for the PCR. Sequencing was performed with immunoSEQ multiplex PCR; in TCRdb, only in-frame clones are kept and a portion is missing. Of 58,000 or so clones listed, approximately 71% are singletons. V was pared by 1 base and J by 0 bases, with 9 bases between. The CDR3 covers 15 residues. The germline V gene has CDR1 LGHNA and CDR2 YSLEER. Study-wide results and caveats: The authors later found TCR association rates varying by HLA locus, with DRB1 most and HLA-C fewest. Investigators reported around 150 TCR beta chains as tied to cytomegalovirus.

Sequencing was carried out using PBMCs. The chain uses TRBV4-3 and TRBJ1-2, with D possibly being TRBD1 (5 bases). The TCR comes from a woman in her 40s in good health and CMV-seropositive. The CDR3 nucleotides are TGCGCCAGCAGCCAAGCAGGGCTAGCTAACTATGGCTACACCTTC. Residues: CASSQAGLANYGYTF.